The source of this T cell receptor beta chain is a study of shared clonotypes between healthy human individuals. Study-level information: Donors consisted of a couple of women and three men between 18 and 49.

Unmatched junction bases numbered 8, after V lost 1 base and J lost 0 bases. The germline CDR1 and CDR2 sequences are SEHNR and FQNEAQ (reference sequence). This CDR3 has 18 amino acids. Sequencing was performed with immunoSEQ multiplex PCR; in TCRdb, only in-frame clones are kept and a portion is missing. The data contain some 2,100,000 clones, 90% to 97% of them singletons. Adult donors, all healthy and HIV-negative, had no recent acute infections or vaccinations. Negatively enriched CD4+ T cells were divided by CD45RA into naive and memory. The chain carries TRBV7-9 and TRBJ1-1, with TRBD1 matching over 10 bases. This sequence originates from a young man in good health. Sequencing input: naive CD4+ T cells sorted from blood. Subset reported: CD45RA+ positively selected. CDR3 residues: CASSLGGTGVFVNTEAFF. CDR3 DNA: TGTGCCAGCAGCTTAGGGGGGACAGGGGTTTTTGTGAACACTGAAGCTTTCTTT.